This T cell receptor beta chain was documented in a study of T cell responses to AZD1222 COVID-19 vaccine. Notes on the study in general: Breadth and depth of Spike-specific TCRs rose after two AZD1222 doses. Spike regions recognized by vaccine-associated CD4 TCRs spanned the protein, led by 160-218 and 743-854. Donor demographics were predominantly white British with a female majority; clonal diversity may be underestimated.

Note on this clone: Its matching antigen is unknown.

The data were produced by immunoSEQ multiplex PCR, yet TCRdb's version contains in-frame clones alone and is incomplete. The top ten clones hold 1.8% of a sample with some 150,000 clones, 90% of them seen once. Trimming took 5 bases from V and 5 from J; bases not matched to a gene: 17. The CDR3 runs to 17 residues. Germline V gene lookup returns CDR1 MDHEN and CDR2 SYDVKM. This sequence joins TRBV28 and TRBJ2-7; 8 positions agree with TRBD1. The input for sequencing was peripheral blood, taken on day 0 of AZD1222 vaccination. This TCR came from an adult in good health. The CDR3 spells CASSPKWTGNLFDEQYF. CDR3 DNA: TGTGCCAGCAGTCCAAAGTGGACAGGGAATCTGTTTGACGAGCAGTACTTC. Full variable domain (remainder filled in from reference TRBV28 and TRBJ2-7): DVKVTQSSRYLVKRTGEKVFLECVQDMDHENMFWYRQDPGLGLRLIYFSYDVKMKEKGDIPEGYSVSREKKERFSLILESASTNQTSMYLCASSPKWTGNLFDEQYFGPGTRLTVT.